This is a list of T cell receptor beta chains from one sample in a study of blood T cell repertoires in COVID-19. Here immunoSEQ multiplex PCR was the method, and the copy in TCRdb shows in-frame clones only, minus some. Found here are under 250,000 clones, more than 65% of them singletons; the top ten hold 3% to 4.5%. The sample comprised peripheral blood. Every receptor here comes from a woman older than 75 with acute or convalescent COVID-19. Each CDR3 is given with its conserved first and last residue. Each record gives: clone size, V gene, J gene, D gene, CDR3 protein, CDR3 DNA. A D gene is named only where the DNA matches it firmly. A row's size may be missing; if present it is once, few, many or a size class.

.	TRBV7-9	TRBJ1-2	TRBD1	CASSPDRAGYTF	TGTGCCAGCAGTCCCGACAGGGCTGGCTACACCTTC
once	TRBV28	TRBJ1-2	TRBD1	CASSPRQGTNYGYTF	TGTGCCAGCAGTCCCAGACAGGGCACAAACTATGGCTACACCTTC
.	TRBV4-2	TRBJ2-3	TRBD1	CASSQTGGNTDTQYF	TGTGCCAGCAGCCAGACAGGGGGAAACACAGATACGCAGTATTTT
.	TRBV6-5	TRBJ2-1	.	CASSSWSSEQFF	TGTGCCAGCAGTTCGTGGAGCAGTGAGCAGTTCTTC
.	TRBV5-1	TRBJ1-4	.	CASSVFTQGRGEKLFF	TGCGCCAGCAGCGTTTTTACCCAGGGGAGAGGGGAAAAACTGTTTTTT
.	TRBV7-2	TRBJ1-1	.	CASSLGLLRENTEAFF	TGTGCCAGCAGCTTAGGTTTATTGAGGGAAAACACTGAAGCTTTCTTT
.	TRBV7-2	TRBJ2-3	TRBD2	CASSSHSGTSADTQYF	TGTGCCAGCAGCTCACACAGCGGGACTAGCGCAGATACGCAGTATTTT
.	TRBV27	TRBJ1-5	.	CASGRENQPQHF	TGTGCCAGCGGGAGGGAGAATCAGCCCCAGCATTTT
.	TRBV4-1	TRBJ2-1	.	CASSQGGGKRYNEQFF	TGCGCCAGCAGCCAGGGGGGAGGTAAAAGATACAATGAGCAGTTCTTC
.	TRBV12-3/TRBV12-4	TRBJ2-3	TRBD2	CASKLAGTDTQYF	TGTGCCAGCAAACTAGCGGGCACAGATACGCAGTATTTT
.	TRBV12-5	TRBJ1-2	.	CASGRDRYGYTF	TGTGCTAGTGGCAGGGATCGCTATGGCTACACCTTC
once	TRBV4-1	TRBJ1-2	TRBD1	CASSQAPGQGRNYGYTF	TGCGCCAGCAGCCAAGCCCCTGGACAGGGGCGGAACTATGGCTACACCTTC
.	TRBV7-2	TRBJ2-2	TRBD2	CASSLHAGGPGELFF	TGTGCCAGCAGCTTACACGCGGGGGGGCCCGGGGAGCTGTTTTTT
.	TRBV3-1/TRBV3-2	TRBJ2-1	.	CASSRGVRVDNEQFF	TGTGCCAGCAGCCGGGGGGTCAGGGTGGACAATGAGCAGTTCTTC
.	TRBV6-5	TRBJ1-1	.	CASSYSWGESEAFF	TGTGCCAGCAGTTACTCATGGGGCGAGAGTGAAGCTTTCTTT
once	TRBV3-1/TRBV3-2	TRBJ2-5	TRBD1	CASSQEVGGQGALETQYF	TGTGCCAGCAGCCAAGAGGTTGGGGGACAGGGGGCTTTGGAGACCCAGTACTTC
.	TRBV18	TRBJ1-2	.	CASSPSETGGYGYTF	TGTGCCAGCTCACCATCGGAGACAGGCGGCTATGGCTACACCTTC
.	TRBV5-1	TRBJ2-2	.	CASSLDSWTGELFF	TGCGCCAGCAGCTTGGACAGTTGGACCGGGGAGCTGTTTTTT
once	TRBV18	TRBJ2-5	TRBD2	CASSPEAGGGETQYF	TGTGCCAGCTCACCAGAGGCGGGAGGGGGAGAGACCCAGTACTTC
.	TRBV7-9	TRBJ1-4	.	CASSYRAANEKLFF	TGTGCCAGCAGCTACAGGGCGGCTAATGAAAAACTGTTTTTT
.	TRBV15	TRBJ1-3	.	CATSREAGLSSGNTIYF	TGTGCCACCAGCAGAGAGGCAGGGCTCAGCTCTGGAAACACCATATATTTT
.	TRBV7-2	TRBJ2-3	TRBD2	CASSLGLERGADTQYF	TGTGCCAGCAGCTTAGGGTTGGAGCGGGGAGCGGATACGCAGTATTTT
.	TRBV3-1/TRBV3-2	TRBJ2-1	.	CASSQDHAGAGEYNEQFF	TGTGCCAGCAGCCAAGATCATGCAGGGGCGGGTGAATACAATGAGCAGTTCTTC
.	TRBV15	TRBJ2-1	TRBD1	CATSRDRDSTYNEQFF	TGTGCCACCAGCAGAGATAGGGACAGCACCTACAATGAGCAGTTCTTC
.	TRBV19	TRBJ1-1	.	CASTQEGMYTEAFF	TGTGCCAGTACCCAGGAGGGGATGTACACTGAAGCTTTCTTT
.	TRBV9	TRBJ2-1	.	CASSAMTRNNEQFF	TGTGCCAGCAGCGCCATGACACGGAACAATGAGCAGTTCTTC
.	TRBV11-3	TRBJ2-5	.	CASSFEGGGANLQETQYF	TGTGCCAGCAGCTTTGAGGGGGGGGGCGCTAACCTCCAAGAGACCCAGTACTTC
.	TRBV19	TRBJ1-6	TRBD1	CASRAGQANSPLHF	TGTGCCAGTAGGGCGGGACAGGCAAATTCACCCCTCCACTTT
.	TRBV7-2	TRBJ2-2	.	CASSQTGNTGELFF	TGTGCCAGCAGCCAAACTGGGAACACCGGGGAGCTGTTTTTT
.	TRBV5-4	TRBJ2-1	.	CASSLAGGNEQFF	TGTGCCAGCAGCTTGGCCGGGGGCAATGAGCAGTTCTTC
.	TRBV5-1	TRBJ2-5	.	CASSSLTVGGETQYF	TGCGCCAGCAGCTCCCTGACTGTTGGCGGGGAGACCCAGTACTTC
.	TRBV5-1	TRBJ2-7	.	CASSPGGYEQYF	TGCGCCAGCAGCCCAGGGGGGTACGAGCAGTACTTC
.	TRBV7-8	TRBJ1-2	.	CASSLSGASYGYTF	TGTGCCAGCAGCTTATCAGGGGCTAGCTATGGCTACACCTTC
.	TRBV5-8	TRBJ1-2	.	CASSLRTATINYGYTF	TGTGCCAGCAGCCTGCGGACAGCAACTATCAACTATGGCTACACCTTC
.	TRBV28	TRBJ1-5	.	CASSLDILRPQHF	TGTGCCAGCAGCCTGGACATTTTAAGGCCCCAGCATTTT
.	TRBV5-5	TRBJ2-3	TRBD1	CASSSYRGSTDTQYF	TGTGCCAGCAGTTCCTACAGGGGTAGCACAGATACGCAGTATTTT
.	TRBV12-3/TRBV12-4	TRBJ1-1	TRBD1	CASSFIRGWGAFF	TGTGCCAGCAGTTTTATCAGGGGGTGGGGAGCTTTCTTT
.	TRBV28	TRBJ1-3	TRBD1	CASSSPATSGTAGNTIYF	TGTGCCAGCAGTTCTCCAGCAACGTCGGGGACAGCCGGAAACACCATATATTTT
.	TRBV7-9	TRBJ2-7	TRBD2	CASSSTSPSGSYEQYF	TGTGCCAGCAGCTCCACATCCCCTAGCGGTTCCTACGAGCAGTACTTC
.	TRBV4-2	TRBJ1-5	.	CASSQDTVFPQHF	TGTGCCAGCAGCCAAGATACGGTATTCCCCCAGCATTTT
.	TRBV5-1	TRBJ2-6	TRBD2	CASSWGLASSGANVLTF	TGCGCCAGCAGCTGGGGACTAGCTAGCTCTGGGGCCAACGTCCTGACTTTC
.	TRBV2	TRBJ1-5	.	CASRHRDISNQPQHF	TGTGCCAGCAGACACCGGGACATTAGCAATCAGCCCCAGCATTTT
.	TRBV28	TRBJ2-5	TRBD2	CASRNGGVGEETQYF	TGTGCCAGCAGGAATGGGGGGGTAGGCGAGGAGACCCAGTACTTC
once	TRBV19	TRBJ1-1	.	CASSIGLRAEAFF	TGTGCCAGTAGTATAGGTCTCCGTGCTGAAGCTTTCTTT
many	TRBV19	TRBJ1-6	TRBD1	CASTSTGGVSPLHF	TGTGCCAGTACCTCGACAGGGGGCGTTTCACCCCTCCACTTT
.	TRBV3-1/TRBV3-2	TRBJ1-1	.	CASSHGGVLRNTEAFF	TGTGCCAGCAGCCACGGCGGGGTCCTTAGAAACACTGAAGCTTTCTTT
.	TRBV11-3	TRBJ2-3	TRBD1	CASSPRQGQDTQYF	TGTGCCAGCAGCCCGAGACAGGGTCAAGATACGCAGTATTTT
few	TRBV19	TRBJ2-5	.	CASSISTGLGETQYF	TGTGCCAGTAGTATTAGTACCGGACTGGGGGAGACCCAGTACTTC
once	TRBV24-1	TRBJ1-2	TRBD1	CATSEPSRQGFNYGYTF	TGTGCCACCAGTGAGCCCTCTCGACAGGGGTTTAACTATGGCTACACCTTC
.	TRBV5-8	TRBJ1-4	.	CASSLEAGYEKLFF	TGTGCCAGCAGCTTGGAGGCAGGGTACGAAAAACTGTTTTTT